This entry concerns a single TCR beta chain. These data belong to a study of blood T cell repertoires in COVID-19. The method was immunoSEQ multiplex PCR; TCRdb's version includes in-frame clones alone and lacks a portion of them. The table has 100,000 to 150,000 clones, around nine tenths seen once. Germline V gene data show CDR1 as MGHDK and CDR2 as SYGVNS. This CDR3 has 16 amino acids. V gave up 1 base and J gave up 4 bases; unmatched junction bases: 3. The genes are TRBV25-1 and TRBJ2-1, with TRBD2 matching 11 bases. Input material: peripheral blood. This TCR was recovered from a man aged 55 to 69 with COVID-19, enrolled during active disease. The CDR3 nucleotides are TGTGCCAGCAGTGAATTGACTAGCGGGGTTTACAATGAGCAGTTCTTC. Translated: CASSELTSGVYNEQFF.